The entry that follows covers one TCR beta chain sequence. The sample originates from a study of blood T cells in healthy people across ages. About the research overall: With template switching, about one barcoded beta molecule was captured per two T cells.

Germline loops: CDR1 DFQATT, CDR2 SNEGSKA (reference sequence). V gave up 3 bases and J gave up 1 base, with 15 bases separating them. This CDR3 has 15 amino acids. A sample-barcoded 5' primer and a J-beta primer mix were used in a second PCR of roughly 7 to 11 cycles. TCRdb re-derived calls from the 5' RACE reads in MiXCR, one entry per CDR3 protein. The sample lists approximately 2,000,000 distinct CDR3 sequences, roughly 43% occurring once. The study recruited healthy Caucasian donors from Russia who were aged about 6 to 100. Per sample, at least 5 micrograms of total RNA were extracted. The source of this sequence is a human donor in good health. The V and J genes are TRBV20-1 and TRBJ2-5, with no clear D. Sequencing was done on a sample of blood. DNA of the CDR3: TGCAGTGCTAGTCTCGCAACAGTATTCCAAGAGACCCAGTACTTC. Amino acid sequence: CSASLATVFQETQYF.